This T cell receptor (beta chain) is drawn from a study of human T cells and chemical hapten exposure. The CDR3 is 13 residues long. CDR1 is MNHNS and CDR2 is SASEGT in the germline V gene. V dropped 0 bases and J dropped 6 bases, with 6 bases sitting between them. TCRdb passed the RACE reads through MiXCR, listing each CDR3 protein once. Among about 110,000 distinct CDR3 sequences listed, approximately 11% were seen once. Regarding time point: patch test 1, 2 weeks after DPC sensitization. As for treatment: therapeutic diphenylcyclopropenone sensitization with weekly scalp DPC. This clonotype was seen more than once but under ten times.

This chain uses TRBV6-1 with TRBJ1-5; D is unclear. This sequence originates from a woman between 40 and 55 years old with alopecia areata. Some clones in this sample may be carry-over from other donors' samples. The specimen comprised whole blood, sampled in connection with sensitization to the hapten diphenylcyclopropenone (DPC). CDR3 protein: CASSEATGQPQHF. The CDR3 nucleotides read TGTGCCAGCAGTGAAGCGACGGGTCAGCCCCAGCATTTT.